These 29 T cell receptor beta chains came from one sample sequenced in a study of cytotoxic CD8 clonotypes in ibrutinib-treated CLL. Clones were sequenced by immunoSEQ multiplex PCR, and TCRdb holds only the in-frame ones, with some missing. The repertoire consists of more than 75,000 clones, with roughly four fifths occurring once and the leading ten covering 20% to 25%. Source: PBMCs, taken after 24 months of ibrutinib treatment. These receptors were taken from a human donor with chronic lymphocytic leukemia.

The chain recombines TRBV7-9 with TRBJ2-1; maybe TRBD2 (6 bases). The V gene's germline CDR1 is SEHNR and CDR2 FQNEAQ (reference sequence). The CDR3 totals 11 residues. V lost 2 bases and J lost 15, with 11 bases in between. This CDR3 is CASSLSAEGFF. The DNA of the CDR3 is TGTGCCAGCAGCTTAAGCGCGGAGGGGTTCTTC.

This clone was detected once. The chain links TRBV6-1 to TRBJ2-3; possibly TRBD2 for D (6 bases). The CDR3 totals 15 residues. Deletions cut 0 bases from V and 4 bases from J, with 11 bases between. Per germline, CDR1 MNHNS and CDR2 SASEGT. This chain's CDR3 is CASSEASSGSDTQYF. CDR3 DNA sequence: TGTGCCAGCAGTGAAGCGAGTAGCGGTTCAGATACGCAGTATTTT.

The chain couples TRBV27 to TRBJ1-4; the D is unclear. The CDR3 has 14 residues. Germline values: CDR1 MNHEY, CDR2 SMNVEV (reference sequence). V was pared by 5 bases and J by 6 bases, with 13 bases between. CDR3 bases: TGTGCCAGCAGTCCGGGAAGTTGGGATGAAAAACTGTTTTTT. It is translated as CASSPGSWDEKLFF.

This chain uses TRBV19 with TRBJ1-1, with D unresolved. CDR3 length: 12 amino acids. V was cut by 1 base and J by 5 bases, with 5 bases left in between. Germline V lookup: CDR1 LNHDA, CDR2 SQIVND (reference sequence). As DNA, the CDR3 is TGTGCCAGTAGTATAGGGGAGACTGAAGCTTTCTTT. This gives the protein CASSIGETEAFF. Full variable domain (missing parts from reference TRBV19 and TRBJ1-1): DGGITQSPKYLFRKEGQNVTLSCEQNLNHDAMYWYRQDPGQGLRLIYYSQIVNDFQKGDIAEGYSVSREKKESFPLTVTSAQKNPTAFYLCASSIGETEAFFGQGTRLTVV.

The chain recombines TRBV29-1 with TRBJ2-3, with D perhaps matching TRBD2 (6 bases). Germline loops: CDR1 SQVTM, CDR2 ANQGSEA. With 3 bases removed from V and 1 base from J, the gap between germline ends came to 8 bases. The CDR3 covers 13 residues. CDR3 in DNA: TGCAGCGTTGAGGCTAGCGGCACAGATACGCAGTATTTT. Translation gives CSVEASGTDTQYF.

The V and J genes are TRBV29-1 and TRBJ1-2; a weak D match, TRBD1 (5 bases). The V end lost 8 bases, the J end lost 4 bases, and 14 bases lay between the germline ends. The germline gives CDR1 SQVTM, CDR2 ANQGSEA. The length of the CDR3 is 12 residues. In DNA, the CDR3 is TGCAGCTCCAGTGGGGGTCCCTATGGCTACACCTTC. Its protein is CSSSGGPYGYTF.

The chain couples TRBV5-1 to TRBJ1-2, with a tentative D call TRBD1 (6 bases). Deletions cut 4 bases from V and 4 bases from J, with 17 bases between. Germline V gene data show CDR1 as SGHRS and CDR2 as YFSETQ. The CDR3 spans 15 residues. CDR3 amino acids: CASSPGAGVSYGYTF. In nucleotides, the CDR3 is TGCGCCAGCAGCCCAGGGGCAGGGGTTAGCTATGGCTACACCTTC.

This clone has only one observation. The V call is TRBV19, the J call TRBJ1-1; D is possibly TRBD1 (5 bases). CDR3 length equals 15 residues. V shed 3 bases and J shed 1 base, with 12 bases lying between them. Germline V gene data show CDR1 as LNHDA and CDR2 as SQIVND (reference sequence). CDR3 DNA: TGTGCCAGTAGTATTGAAGGGGCTCGGAACACTGAAGCTTTCTTT. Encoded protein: CASSIEGARNTEAFF. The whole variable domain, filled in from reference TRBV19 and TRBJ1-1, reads DGGITQSPKYLFRKEGQNVTLSCEQNLNHDAMYWYRQDPGQGLRLIYYSQIVNDFQKGDIAEGYSVSREKKESFPLTVTSAQKNPTAFYLCASSIEGARNTEAFFGQGTRLTVV.

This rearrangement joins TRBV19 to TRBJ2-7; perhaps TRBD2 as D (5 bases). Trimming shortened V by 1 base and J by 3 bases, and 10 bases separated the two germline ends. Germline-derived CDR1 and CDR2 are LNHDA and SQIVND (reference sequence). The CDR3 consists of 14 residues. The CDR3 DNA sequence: TGTGCCAGTAGTATAGTGCCGGGAAACTACGAGCAGTACTTC. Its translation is CASSIVPGNYEQYF.

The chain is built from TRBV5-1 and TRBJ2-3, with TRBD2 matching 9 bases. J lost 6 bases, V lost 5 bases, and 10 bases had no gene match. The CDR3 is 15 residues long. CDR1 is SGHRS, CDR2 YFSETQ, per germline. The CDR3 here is CASRPSGNVEDTQYF. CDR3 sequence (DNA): TGCGCCAGCAGACCTAGCGGGAATGTAGAGGATACGCAGTATTTT. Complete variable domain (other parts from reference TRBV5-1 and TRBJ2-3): KAGVTQTPRYLIKTRGQQVTLSCSPISGHRSVSWYQQTPGQGLQFLFEYFSETQRNKGNFPGRFSGRQFSNSRSEMNVSTLELGDSALYLCASRPSGNVEDTQYFGPGTRLTVL.

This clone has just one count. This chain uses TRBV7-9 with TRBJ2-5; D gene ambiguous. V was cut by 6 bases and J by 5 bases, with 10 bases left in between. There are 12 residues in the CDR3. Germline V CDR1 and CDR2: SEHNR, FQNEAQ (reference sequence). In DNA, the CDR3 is TGTGCCAGCAGAGGTTATGGGGAGACCCAGTACTTC. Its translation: CASRGYGETQYF.

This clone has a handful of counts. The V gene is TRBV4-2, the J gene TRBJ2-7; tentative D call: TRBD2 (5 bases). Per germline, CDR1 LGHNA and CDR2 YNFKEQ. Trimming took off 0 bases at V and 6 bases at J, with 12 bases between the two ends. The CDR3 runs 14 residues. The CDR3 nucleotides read TGTGCCAGCAGCCAAGATAGGACTGGACTCGAGCAGTACTTC. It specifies CASSQDRTGLEQYF.

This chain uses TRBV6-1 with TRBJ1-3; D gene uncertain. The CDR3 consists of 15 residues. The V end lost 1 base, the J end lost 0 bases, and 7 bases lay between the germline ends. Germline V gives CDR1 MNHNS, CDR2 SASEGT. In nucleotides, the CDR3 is TGTGCCAGCAGTGAAGAGGGCCTCTCTGGAAACACCATATATTTT. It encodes CASSEEGLSGNTIYF.

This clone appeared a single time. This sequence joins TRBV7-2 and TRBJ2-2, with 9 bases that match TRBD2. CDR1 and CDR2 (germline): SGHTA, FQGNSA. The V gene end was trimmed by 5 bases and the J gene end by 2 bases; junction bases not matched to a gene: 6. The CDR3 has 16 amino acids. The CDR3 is CASSPSLAGNTGELFF. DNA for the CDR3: TGTGCCAGCAGCCCCAGTCTAGCGGGAAACACCGGGGAGCTGTTTTTT.

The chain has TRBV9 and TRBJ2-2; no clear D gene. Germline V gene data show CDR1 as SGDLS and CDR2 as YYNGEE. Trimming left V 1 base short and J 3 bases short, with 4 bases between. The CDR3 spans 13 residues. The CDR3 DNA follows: TGTGCCAGCAGCGTACCGGACACCGGGGAGCTGTTTTTT. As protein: CASSVPDTGELFF.

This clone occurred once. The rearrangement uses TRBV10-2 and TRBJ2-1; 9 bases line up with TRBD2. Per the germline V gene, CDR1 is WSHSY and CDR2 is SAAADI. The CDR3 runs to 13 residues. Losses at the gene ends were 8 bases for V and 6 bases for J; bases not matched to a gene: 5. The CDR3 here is CASSLAGLNEQFF. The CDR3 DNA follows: TGCGCCAGCTCGCTAGCGGGGCTCAATGAGCAGTTCTTC.

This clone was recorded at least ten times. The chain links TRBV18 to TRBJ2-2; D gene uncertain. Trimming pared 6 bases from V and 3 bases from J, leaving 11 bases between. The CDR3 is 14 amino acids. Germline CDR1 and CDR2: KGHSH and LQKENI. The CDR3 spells CASSPEKHTGELFF. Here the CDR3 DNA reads TGTGCCAGCTCTCCAGAAAAGCACACCGGGGAGCTGTTTTTT.

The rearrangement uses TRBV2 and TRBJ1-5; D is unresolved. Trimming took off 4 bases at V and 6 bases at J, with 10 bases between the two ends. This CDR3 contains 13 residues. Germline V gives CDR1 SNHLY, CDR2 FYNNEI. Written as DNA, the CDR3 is TGTGCCAGCAGTGCGCCGGGGATTCAGCCCCAGCATTTT. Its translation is CASSAPGIQPQHF.

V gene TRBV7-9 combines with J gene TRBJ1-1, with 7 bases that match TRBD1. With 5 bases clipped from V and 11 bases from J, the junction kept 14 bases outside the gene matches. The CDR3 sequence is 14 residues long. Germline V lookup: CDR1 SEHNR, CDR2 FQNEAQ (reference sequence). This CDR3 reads CASSQGDNLLGAFF. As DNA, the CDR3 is TGTGCCAGCAGCCAGGGGGACAACCTCCTTGGGGCTTTCTTT.

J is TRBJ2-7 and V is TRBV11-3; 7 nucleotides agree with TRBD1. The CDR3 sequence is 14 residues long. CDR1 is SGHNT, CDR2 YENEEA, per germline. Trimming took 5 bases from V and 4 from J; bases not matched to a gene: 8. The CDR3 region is CASSRGQAPYEQYF. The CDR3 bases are TGTGCCAGCAGCCGCGGACAGGCCCCTTACGAGCAGTACTTC.

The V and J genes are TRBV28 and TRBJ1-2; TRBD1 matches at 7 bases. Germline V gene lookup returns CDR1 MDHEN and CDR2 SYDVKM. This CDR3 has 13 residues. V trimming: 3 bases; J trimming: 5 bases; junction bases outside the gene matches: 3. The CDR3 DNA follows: TGTGCCAGCAGTTTGGGCAGGGGGTATGGCTACACCTTC. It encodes CASSLGRGYGYTF.

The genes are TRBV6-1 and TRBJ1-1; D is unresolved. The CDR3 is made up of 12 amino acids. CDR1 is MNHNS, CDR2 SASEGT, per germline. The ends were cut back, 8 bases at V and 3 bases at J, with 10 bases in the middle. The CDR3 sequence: CASDRWDTEAFF. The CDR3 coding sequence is TGTGCCAGCGACCGTTGGGACACTGAAGCTTTCTTT.

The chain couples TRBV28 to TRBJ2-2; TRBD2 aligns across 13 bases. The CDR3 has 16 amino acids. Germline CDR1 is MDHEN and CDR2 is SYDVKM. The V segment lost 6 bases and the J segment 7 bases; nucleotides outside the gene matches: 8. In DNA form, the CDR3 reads TGTGCCAGCAGAAGGACTAGCGGGAGTTCGAACGGGGAGCTGTTTTTT. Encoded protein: CASRRTSGSSNGELFF. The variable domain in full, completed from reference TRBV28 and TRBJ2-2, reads DVKVTQSSRYLVKRTGEKVFLECVQDMDHENMFWYRQDPGLGLRLIYFSYDVKMKEKGDIPEGYSVSREKKERFSLILESASTNQTSMYLCASRRTSGSSNGELFFGEGSRLTVL.

DNA of the CDR3: TGTGCCAGCAGCGGGACAGCTCTTACCGGGGAGCTGTTTTTT. This encodes CASSGTALTGELFF. This chain links TRBV9 with TRBJ2-2, with D possibly being TRBD1 (6 bases). Germline-derived CDR1 and CDR2 are SGDLS and YYNGEE. Trimming stripped 3 bases from V and 5 bases from J, with 11 bases between. The CDR3 runs to 14 residues.

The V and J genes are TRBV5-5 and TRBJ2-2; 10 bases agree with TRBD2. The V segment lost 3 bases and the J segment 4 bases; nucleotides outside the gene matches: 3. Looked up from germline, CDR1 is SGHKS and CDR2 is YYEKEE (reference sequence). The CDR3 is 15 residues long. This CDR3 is CASSYRTSGTGELFF. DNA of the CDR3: TGTGCCAGCAGCTACCGGACTAGCGGCACCGGGGAGCTGTTTTTT.

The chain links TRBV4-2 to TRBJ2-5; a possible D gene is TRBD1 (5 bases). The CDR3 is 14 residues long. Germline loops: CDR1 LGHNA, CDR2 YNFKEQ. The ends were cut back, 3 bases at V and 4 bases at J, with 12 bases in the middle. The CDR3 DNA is TGTGCCAGCAGCCAGGGCAGGGTCGGAGAGACCCAGTACTTC. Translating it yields CASSQGRVGETQYF.

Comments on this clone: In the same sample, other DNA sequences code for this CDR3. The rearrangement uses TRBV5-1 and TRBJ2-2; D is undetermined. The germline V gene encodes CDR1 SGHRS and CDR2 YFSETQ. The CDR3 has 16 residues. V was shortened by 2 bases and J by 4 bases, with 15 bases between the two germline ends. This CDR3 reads CASSLGTGLLTGELFF. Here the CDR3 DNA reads TGCGCCAGCAGCTTAGGTACGGGCCTGCTCACCGGGGAGCTGTTTTTT.

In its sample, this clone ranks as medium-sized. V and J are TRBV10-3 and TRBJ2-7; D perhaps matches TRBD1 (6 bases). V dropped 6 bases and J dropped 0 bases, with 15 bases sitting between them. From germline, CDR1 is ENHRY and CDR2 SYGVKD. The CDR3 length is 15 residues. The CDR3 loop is CAIRVDRTASYEQYF. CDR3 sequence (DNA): TGTGCCATCAGAGTTGACAGGACAGCCTCCTACGAGCAGTACTTC.

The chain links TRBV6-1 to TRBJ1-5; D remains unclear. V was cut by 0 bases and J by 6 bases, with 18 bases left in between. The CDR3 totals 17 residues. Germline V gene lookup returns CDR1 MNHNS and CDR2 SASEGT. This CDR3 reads CASSEALSEGAVQPQHF. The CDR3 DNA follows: TGTGCCAGCAGTGAAGCCCTTTCAGAGGGAGCGGTTCAGCCCCAGCATTTT.